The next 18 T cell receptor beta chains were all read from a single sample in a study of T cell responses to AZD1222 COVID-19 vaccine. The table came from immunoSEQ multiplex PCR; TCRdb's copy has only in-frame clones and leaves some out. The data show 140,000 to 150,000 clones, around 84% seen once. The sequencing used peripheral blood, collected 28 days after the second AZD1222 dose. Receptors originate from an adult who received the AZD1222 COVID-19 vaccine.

CDR3 in amino acids: CASSLGLDNEQFF. The CDR3 DNA reads TGCGCCAGCAGCTTGGGCCTAGACAATGAGCAGTTCTTC. J is TRBJ2-1 and V is TRBV5-1, with D uncertain. Between the trimmed V and J ends, which lost 0 bases and 5 bases, there was a span of 6 bases. This CDR3 region has 13 residues. Germline values: CDR1 SGHRS, CDR2 YFSETQ.

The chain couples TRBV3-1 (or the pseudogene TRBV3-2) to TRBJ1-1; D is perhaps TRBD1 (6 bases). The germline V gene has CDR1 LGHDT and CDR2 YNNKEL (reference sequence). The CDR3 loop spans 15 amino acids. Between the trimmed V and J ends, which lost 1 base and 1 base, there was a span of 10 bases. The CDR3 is CASSQGRGQNTEAFF. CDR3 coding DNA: TGTGCCAGCAGCCAAGGCAGGGGACAGAACACTGAAGCTTTCTTT.

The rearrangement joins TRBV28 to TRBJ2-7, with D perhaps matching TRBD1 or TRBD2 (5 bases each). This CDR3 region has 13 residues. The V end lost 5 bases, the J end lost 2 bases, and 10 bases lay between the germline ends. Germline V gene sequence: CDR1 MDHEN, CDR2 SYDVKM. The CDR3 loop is CASSTGLTYEQYF. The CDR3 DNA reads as TGTGCCAGCAGTACGGGGCTTACCTACGAGCAGTACTTC.

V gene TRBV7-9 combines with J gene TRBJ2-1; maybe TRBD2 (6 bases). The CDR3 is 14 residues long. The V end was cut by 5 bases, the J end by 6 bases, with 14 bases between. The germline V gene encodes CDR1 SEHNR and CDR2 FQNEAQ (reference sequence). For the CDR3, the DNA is TGTGCCAGCAGCCTGACTAGTGGAATCAATGAGCAGTTCTTC. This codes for CASSLTSGINEQFF.

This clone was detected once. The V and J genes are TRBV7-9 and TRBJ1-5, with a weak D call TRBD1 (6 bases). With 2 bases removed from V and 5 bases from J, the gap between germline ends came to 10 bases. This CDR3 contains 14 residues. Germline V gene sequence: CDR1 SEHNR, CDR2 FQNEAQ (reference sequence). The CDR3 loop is CASSLNRADQPQHF. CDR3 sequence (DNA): TGTGCCAGCAGCTTAAACAGGGCCGATCAGCCCCAGCATTTT.

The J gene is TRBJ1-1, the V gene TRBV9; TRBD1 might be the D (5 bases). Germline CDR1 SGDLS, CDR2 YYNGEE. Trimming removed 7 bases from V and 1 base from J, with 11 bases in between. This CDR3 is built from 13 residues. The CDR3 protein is CASGGAGNTEAFF. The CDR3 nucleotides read TGTGCCAGCGGAGGGGCGGGGAACACTGAAGCTTTCTTT.

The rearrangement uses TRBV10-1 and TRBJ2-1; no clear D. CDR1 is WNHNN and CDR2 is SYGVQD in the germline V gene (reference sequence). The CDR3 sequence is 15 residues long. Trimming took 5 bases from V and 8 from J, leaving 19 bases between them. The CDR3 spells CASSTANPTLDEQFF. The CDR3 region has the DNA TGCGCCAGCAGTACTGCCAACCCTACCCTCGATGAGCAGTTCTTC.

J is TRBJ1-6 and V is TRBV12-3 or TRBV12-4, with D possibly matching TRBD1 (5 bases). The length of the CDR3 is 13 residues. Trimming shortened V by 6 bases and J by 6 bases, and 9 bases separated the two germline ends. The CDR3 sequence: CASSTGRNSPLHF. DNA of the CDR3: TGTGCCAGCAGCACAGGTCGTAATTCACCCCTCCACTTT.

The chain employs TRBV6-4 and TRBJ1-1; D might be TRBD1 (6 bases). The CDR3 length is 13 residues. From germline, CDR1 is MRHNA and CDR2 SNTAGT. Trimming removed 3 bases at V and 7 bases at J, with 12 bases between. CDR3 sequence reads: CASSERGGGEAFF. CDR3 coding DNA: TGTGCCAGCAGTGAGAGGGGGGGAGGTGAAGCTTTCTTT.

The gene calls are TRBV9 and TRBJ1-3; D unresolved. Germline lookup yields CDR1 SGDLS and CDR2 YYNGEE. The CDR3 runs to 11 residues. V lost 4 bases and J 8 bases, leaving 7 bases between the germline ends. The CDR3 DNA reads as TGTGCCAGCAGCAGGGCAGACACCATATATTTT. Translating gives CASSRADTIYF.

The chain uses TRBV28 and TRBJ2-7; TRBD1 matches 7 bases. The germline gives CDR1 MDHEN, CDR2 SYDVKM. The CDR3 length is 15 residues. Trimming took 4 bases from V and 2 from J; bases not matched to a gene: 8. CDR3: CASSYSGGPTYEQYF. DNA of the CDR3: TGTGCCAGCAGTTACTCAGGGGGACCTACCTACGAGCAGTACTTC.

CDR3 sequence (DNA): TGTGCCACCAACTCGGGGGTAGATACGCAGTATTTT. Translating it yields CATNSGVDTQYF. The chain has TRBV10-3 and TRBJ2-3, with D possibly TRBD2 on 6 matching bases. V shed 10 bases and J shed 5 bases, with 13 bases lying between them. CDR3 length: 12 residues. The germline V gene encodes CDR1 ENHRY and CDR2 SYGVKD.

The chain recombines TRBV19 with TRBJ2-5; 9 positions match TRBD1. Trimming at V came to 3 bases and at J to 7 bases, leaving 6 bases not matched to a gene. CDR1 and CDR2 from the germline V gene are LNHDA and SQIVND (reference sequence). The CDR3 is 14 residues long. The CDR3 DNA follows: TGTGCCAGTAGTATGGGGGGACAGGGAAGGACCCAGTACTTC. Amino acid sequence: CASSMGGQGRTQYF.

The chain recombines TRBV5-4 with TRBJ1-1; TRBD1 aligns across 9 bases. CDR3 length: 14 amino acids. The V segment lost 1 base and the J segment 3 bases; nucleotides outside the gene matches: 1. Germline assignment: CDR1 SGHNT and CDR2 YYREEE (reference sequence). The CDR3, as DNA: TGTGCCAGCAGCTTGTGGACAGGGGACACTGAAGCTTTCTTT. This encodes CASSLWTGDTEAFF.

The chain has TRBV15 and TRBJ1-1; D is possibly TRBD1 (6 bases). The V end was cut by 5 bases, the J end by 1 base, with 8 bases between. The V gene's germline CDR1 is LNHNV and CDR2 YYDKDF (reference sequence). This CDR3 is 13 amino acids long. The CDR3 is CATSGTTNTEAFF. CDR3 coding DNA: TGTGCCACCAGCGGGACAACGAACACTGAAGCTTTCTTT.

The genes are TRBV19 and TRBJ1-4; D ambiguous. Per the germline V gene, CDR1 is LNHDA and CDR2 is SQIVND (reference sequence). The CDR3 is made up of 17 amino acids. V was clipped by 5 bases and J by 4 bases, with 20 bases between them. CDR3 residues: CASSPRVPQFLNEKLFF. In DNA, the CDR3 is TGTGCCAGTAGTCCCCGGGTCCCTCAGTTCCTTAATGAAAAACTGTTTTTT.

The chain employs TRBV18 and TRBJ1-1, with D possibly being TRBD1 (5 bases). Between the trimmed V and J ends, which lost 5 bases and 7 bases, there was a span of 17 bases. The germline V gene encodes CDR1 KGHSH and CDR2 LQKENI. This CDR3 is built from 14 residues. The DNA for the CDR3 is TGTGCCAGCTCAGGGTCGGGGGAGGATGGTGAAGCTTTCTTT. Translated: CASSGSGEDGEAFF.

The CDR3: CASSVGPDTQYF. The CDR3 nucleotides are TGTGCCAGCAGTGTAGGCCCAGATACGCAGTATTTT. The rearrangement joins TRBV2 to TRBJ2-3, with no clear D. Trimming left V 4 bases short and J 4 bases short, with 6 bases between. The CDR3 loop spans 12 amino acids. Looked up from germline, CDR1 is SNHLY and CDR2 is FYNNEI.